A selection of T cell receptor beta chains follows, all from one sample in a study of OX40 agonist ivuxolimab in advanced cancers. TCRdb's table, derived via immunoSEQ multiplex PCR, lists solely in-frame clones and lacks some. The sample yields 50,000 to 70,000 clones, 83% seen once. This sample comprised CD4+ or CD8+ T cells sorted from blood, obtained in a trial of the OX40 agonist ivuxolimab. The receptors were gathered from an adult with an advanced solid tumor such as melanoma, head and neck, liver or kidney cancer. Each CDR3 is given with its conserved first and last residue. The order of the fields is J gene, D gene, V gene, clone size, CDR3 DNA, CDR3 protein. D genes are given only for firm matches. Part of the rows lack a size; the others show once, few, many or a class for expanded clones.

TRBJ1-5 TRBD1 TRBV28 . TGTGCCAGCTCAGGGGGGAGTCAGCCCCAGCATTTT CASSGGSQPQHF
TRBJ2-7 . TRBV4-2 . TGTGCCAGCAGCCAAGATCTGGGGGCCACCTACGAGCAGTACTTC CASSQDLGATYEQYF
TRBJ2-5 TRBD2 TRBV13 . TGTGCCAGCAGCTTCCCAGGAACGGGGGGTGGAGAGACCCAGTACTTC CASSFPGTGGGETQYF
TRBJ1-3 . TRBV19 . TGTGCCAGTAGCACCTCGGCGGGAAACACCATATATTTT CASSTSAGNTIYF
TRBJ2-2 . TRBV2 . TGTGCCAGCAGTTCGAACAGGGTTACCACCGGGGAGCTGTTTTTT CASSSNRVTTGELFF
TRBJ2-3 TRBD2 TRBV2 once TGTGCCAGCAGCGGAGCGGGGGGGCCTCGCACAGATACGCAGTATTTT CASSGAGGPRTDTQYF
TRBJ2-1 TRBD1 TRBV11-3 . TGTGCCAGCAGTCCCCCGGGACAGGGAGAAGTCAATGAGCAGTTCTTC CASSPPGQGEVNEQFF
TRBJ1-1 . TRBV27 . TGTGCCAGCAGGTTTAGGGGCAGGGTGGTGGGAAGAGATGAAGCTTTCTTT CASRFRGRVVGRDEAFF
TRBJ2-5 . TRBV7-2 . TGTGCCAGCAGCTTGGGGGGGCGTGGTGAGACCCAGTACTTC CASSLGGRGETQYF
TRBJ2-2 . TRBV19 . TGTGCCACCGGGGGCGGGGTAAACACCGGGGAGCTGTTTTTT CATGGGVNTGELFF
TRBJ2-3 TRBD2 TRBV6-5 . TGTGCCAGCAGCCCTAGCGGGGGCCCTGCGGATACGCAGTATTTT CASSPSGGPADTQYF
TRBJ2-5 TRBD2 TRBV30 . TGTGCCTGGAATTTGGGGGGGTTGGAGACCCAGTACTTC CAWNLGGLETQYF
TRBJ2-7 TRBD1 TRBV4-1 . TGCGCCAGCAGCCGCCTCCCGGGACAGGGCTACGAGCAGTACTTC CASSRLPGQGYEQYF
TRBJ2-7 . TRBV15 . TGTGCCACCAGCAGAGAAATAGGAGGGGACGGCGAGCAGTACTTC CATSREIGGDGEQYF
TRBJ2-4 TRBD1 TRBV6-5 . TGTGCCAGCAGTACCGGGACAGGGGGAAACATTCAGTACTTC CASSTGTGGNIQYF
TRBJ2-7 . TRBV7-2 . TGTGCCAGCAGCTCGGGGCTAATCGACGAGCAGTACTTC CASSSGLIDEQYF
TRBJ1-1 . TRBV23-1 . TGCGCCAGCAGTCAATCTCTTCGCGAAAGGCAGGGATGGTTCTCTGAAGCTTTCTTT CASSQSLRERQGWFSEAFF
TRBJ1-2 TRBD1 TRBV11-3 . TGTGCCAGCAGCCCGCAGGGACAGACCAACTATGGCTACACCTTC CASSPQGQTNYGYTF
TRBJ2-1 TRBD1 TRBV11-3 . TGTGCCAGCAGCATCATCCGGGACAGACCCTACAATGAGCAGTTCTTC CASSIIRDRPYNEQFF
TRBJ2-5 TRBD2 TRBV28 . TGTGCCAGCCGATCCTCGACTAGCGGGGAGGAGACCCAGTACTTC CASRSSTSGEETQYF
TRBJ1-2 . TRBV5-5 few TGTGCCAGCAGCGTAGCTCCGGACCCCCGATATGGCTACACCTTC CASSVAPDPRYGYTF
TRBJ2-1 . TRBV5-1 once TGCGCCAGCAAGGTAACCGCACAGTCCTACAATGAGCAGTTCTTC CASKVTAQSYNEQFF
TRBJ2-2 . TRBV5-1 . TGCGCCAGCAGGAAGGAGGCGAGGGCGAACACCGGGGAGCTGTTTTTT CASRKEARANTGELFF
TRBJ2-3 TRBD2 TRBV7-2 . TGTGCCAGCAGTCGCGGGGGAATCACAGATACGCAGTATTTT CASSRGGITDTQYF
TRBJ1-3 . TRBV11-2 . TGTGCCAGCAGCTTAGGTGTTGGAGCGTGGAGAAACACCATATATTTT CASSLGVGAWRNTIYF
TRBJ2-1 . TRBV30 . TGTGCCTGGGGTCTGGGCTCCTACAATGAGCAGTTCTTC CAWGLGSYNEQFF
TRBJ2-2 . TRBV11-2 few TGTGCCAGCAGCTTATGGGCAGGCAGTAGCACCGGGGAGCTGTTTTTT CASSLWAGSSTGELFF
TRBJ2-7 . TRBV7-8 . TGTGCCAGCAGCTTAGGGCTCCTGCCTTCCTACGAGCAGTACTTC CASSLGLLPSYEQYF
TRBJ1-1 . TRBV6-1 . TGTGCCAGCAACTTCAACCAGGGGAAAGCTTTCTTT CASNFNQGKAFF
TRBJ1-2 . TRBV19 . TGTGCCAGTAGTATAGAGGGCTATGGCTACACCTTC CASSIEGYGYTF
TRBJ2-7 . TRBV11-3 . TGTGCCAGCTCGGAGGGGGCAGGGAGCTCCTACGAGCAGTACTTC CASSEGAGSSYEQYF
TRBJ1-2 TRBD1 TRBV9 . TGTGCCAGCAGCCCACGGACAGGCGCCTCTAACTATGGCTACACCTTC CASSPRTGASNYGYTF
TRBJ2-7 . TRBV5-1 . TGCGCCAGCAGCATCGGGACCCCCAACGAGCAGTACTTC CASSIGTPNEQYF
TRBJ1-4 . TRBV7-2 once TGTGCCAGCAGCCCCACCGGCTCTGATAATGAAAAACTGTTTTTT CASSPTGSDNEKLFF
TRBJ1-1 TRBD1 TRBV19 . TGTGCCAGTAGTAGGACAGGGCTCAGGGAAGCTTTCTTT CASSRTGLREAFF
TRBJ2-7 . TRBV7-2 . TGTGCCAGCAGCTTACTACGCGGAAACGAGCAGTACTTC CASSLLRGNEQYF
TRBJ1-4 . TRBV21-1 . TGTGCCAGCAGCAACTACCATCTACAGAGCCTGAATGAAAAACTGTTTTTT CASSNYHLQSLNEKLFF
TRBJ2-7 . TRBV18 . TGTGCCAGCTCACCGGGACGGAACAACGAGCAGTACTTC CASSPGRNNEQYF
TRBJ2-7 . TRBV19 . TGTGCCAGTAGAGGAATGAGAAACCGGGACACCTACGAGCAGTACTTC CASRGMRNRDTYEQYF
TRBJ2-3 . TRBV28 . TGTGCCAGTGCCGCAGGGGATCTGGGAATCCCCACAGATACGCAGTATTTT CASAAGDLGIPTDTQYF
TRBJ1-3 . TRBV5-1 . TGCGCCAGCAGCTTGGATCTGGGTAACACCATATATTTT CASSLDLGNTIYF
TRBJ2-5 . TRBV7-8 . TGTGCCAGCAGCCCTCGGGTTAGCTCCCAAGAGACCCAGTACTTC CASSPRVSSQETQYF
TRBJ2-7 . TRBV30 . TGTGCCTGGAGGAAAAGCGGTACCTACGAGCAGTACTTC CAWRKSGTYEQYF
TRBJ1-6 TRBD1 TRBV15 once TGTGCCACCAGCAGAGATAATCGACAGGGTAATTCACCCCTCCACTTT CATSRDNRQGNSPLHF
TRBJ1-6 TRBD1 TRBV7-8 . TGTGCCAGCACCAGGGGGGACTCTAATTCACCCCTCCACTTT CASTRGDSNSPLHF
TRBJ1-2 TRBD1 TRBV10-3 . TGTGCCATCAGTGACCCCAGGGGGTTCACGGGGGGCTACACCTTC CAISDPRGFTGGYTF
TRBJ1-5 TRBD1 TRBV28 once TGTGCCAGCAGCCCTACGGGACAGGGGGCATTTCAGCCCCAGCATTTT CASSPTGQGAFQPQHF
TRBJ2-5 TRBD1 TRBV28 . TGTGCCAGCAGTTTATTTACAGGGGTAGAGACCCAGTACTTC CASSLFTGVETQYF
TRBJ2-3 TRBD2 TRBV15 . TGTGCCACCAGCAGAGATTCGATAGCGGGGGTTGGTACGCAGTATTTT CATSRDSIAGVGTQYF
TRBJ1-5 . TRBV19 once TGTGCCAGTAACGATTTTAGCAATCAGCCCCAGCATTTT CASNDFSNQPQHF
TRBJ1-2 . TRBV7-8 . TGTGCTACCGACAGGCCCCTCCGAAATAACTATGGCTACACCTTC CATDRPLRNNYGYTF
TRBJ1-2 TRBD1 TRBV15 . TGTGCCACCAGCAGAGATCCTTCCCCCGGGACAGGGATTAACTATGGCTACACCTTC CATSRDPSPGTGINYGYTF
TRBJ1-1 TRBD1 TRBV29-1 . TGCAGCGTCCTGGGACAGGCGAACACTGAAGCTTTCTTT CSVLGQANTEAFF
TRBJ1-2 TRBD1 TRBV28 . TGTGCCAGCAGTCTCCCGACAGGGGTGGATGGCTACACCTTC CASSLPTGVDGYTF
TRBJ1-3 TRBD1 TRBV2 . TGTGCCAGCAGTGGGACAGGGAAGGGAAACACCATATATTTT CASSGTGKGNTIYF
TRBJ2-1 . TRBV5-4 . TGTGCCAGCAGCCCCGTACAGGGTGAGCAGTTCTTC CASSPVQGEQFF
TRBJ2-5 TRBD1 TRBV9 . TGTGCCAGCAGCGCGGGACAGGGTTTGGAGACCCAGTACTTC CASSAGQGLETQYF
TRBJ2-5 . TRBV18 . TGTGCCAGCTCACCACCGAATGGCCCCATCCTGGAGACCCAGTACTTC CASSPPNGPILETQYF